Below, 9 T cell receptor beta chains from the same sample are listed, as sequenced in a study of CD8 T cells in Susac syndrome. Reverse transcription of about 0.5 to 1 ug RNA was carried out with random hexamers. Using its own MiXCR run on the immunoSEQ multiplex PCR reads, TCRdb lists one record per CDR3 protein. The data show about 440,000 distinct CDR3 sequences, with around 85% seen just once and approximately 0.12% held by the top ten. The sample comprised CD8+ T cells from PBMCs. The receptors originated from a human donor with multiple sclerosis.

The chain recombines TRBV19 with TRBJ2-2; 11 bases are shared with TRBD1. The CDR3 covers 16 residues. Germline lookup yields CDR1 LNHDA and CDR2 SQIVND (reference sequence). With V trimmed by 8 bases and J by 4 bases, 9 bases remained unmatched. In nucleotides, the CDR3 is TGTGCCAGTGAGGACAGGGGGCGCGAGGGCACCGGGGAGCTGTTTTTT. Translation: CASEDRGREGTGELFF.

The rearrangement uses TRBV27 and TRBJ2-5; tentatively, D is TRBD1 or TRBD2 (5 bases each). V was cut by 5 bases and J by 1 base, with 11 bases left in between. Germline V lookup: CDR1 MNHEY, CDR2 SMNVEV (reference sequence). The CDR3 has 14 amino acids. In nucleotides, the CDR3 is TGTGCCAGCAGTCCCGGGGCTATCCAAGAGACCCAGTACTTC. The encoded protein is CASSPGAIQETQYF.

The chain joins TRBV6-1 to TRBJ2-6; D unresolved. Trimming took 6 bases from V and 0 from J, leaving 18 bases between them. Germline V gene sequence: CDR1 MNHNS, CDR2 SASEGT. The length of the CDR3 is 18 residues. Here the CDR3 DNA reads TGTGCCAGCAGCCAACACATTTCAGAGAGCTCTGGGGCCAACGTCCTGACTTTC. It specifies CASSQHISESSGANVLTF.

The J gene is TRBJ2-3, the V gene TRBV20-1, with 9 positions matching TRBD2. CDR3 length: 15 amino acids. Losses at the gene ends were 5 bases for V and 2 bases for J; bases not matched to a gene: 8. From germline, CDR1 is DFQATT and CDR2 SNEGSKA (reference sequence). The CDR3 loop is CSAERLAESTDTQYF. DNA for the CDR3: TGCAGTGCTGAAAGACTAGCGGAGTCCACAGATACGCAGTATTTT.

For the CDR3, the DNA is TGCGCCAGCAGCTTGCACGACGGGACCTACGAGCAGTACTTC. Protein product: CASSLHDGTYEQYF. The chain carries TRBV5-1 and TRBJ2-7; maybe TRBD2 (5 bases). The CDR3 has 14 amino acids. The germline V gene has CDR1 SGHRS and CDR2 YFSETQ. Trimming cost V 1 base and J 2 bases, with 10 bases left between them. Variable domain in full (rest from reference TRBV5-1 and TRBJ2-7): KAGVTQTPRYLIKTRGQQVTLSCSPISGHRSVSWYQQTPGQGLQFLFEYFSETQRNKGNFPGRFSGRQFSNSRSEMNVSTLELGDSALYLCASSLHDGTYEQYFGPGTRLTVT.

V is TRBV28 and J is TRBJ2-7, with 8 bases fitting TRBD2. Germline-derived CDR1 and CDR2 are MDHEN and SYDVKM. After removal of 6 bases from V and 2 bases from J, the junction contained 6 bases not matched to a gene. The CDR3 covers 14 residues. The CDR3 nucleotides read TGTGCCAGCAGCCACGGGGGGGGTCCCTACGAGCAGTACTTC. It translates to CASSHGGGPYEQYF.

The chain employs TRBV19 and TRBJ1-1, with D perhaps TRBD1 (5 bases). Per germline, CDR1 LNHDA and CDR2 SQIVND (reference sequence). This CDR3 has 15 amino acids. V lost 3 bases, J lost 0 bases, and 11 bases lay in between. The CDR3 reads CASSMGDGLNTEAFF. The CDR3 region has the DNA TGTGCCAGTAGTATGGGGGACGGATTGAACACTGAAGCTTTCTTT.

This clonotype came up once. This chain joins TRBV20-1 and TRBJ2-2; 7 positions match TRBD1. The V gene's germline CDR1 is DFQATT and CDR2 SNEGSKA (reference sequence). The CDR3 sequence is 17 residues long. V gave up 0 bases and J gave up 4 bases; unmatched junction bases: 11. CDR3 DNA: TGCAGTGCTAGAGACCGAGAGGGGGCGCGAGGCACCGGGGAGCTGTTTTTT. Residues: CSARDREGARGTGELFF.

The rearrangement joins TRBV29-1 to TRBJ2-1; D remains ambiguous. The germline V gene encodes CDR1 SQVTM and CDR2 ANQGSEA. Trimming shortened V by 4 bases and J by 7 bases, and 8 bases separated the two germline ends. This CDR3 contains 11 residues. CDR3: CSVVWGNEQFF. CDR3 nucleotide sequence: TGCAGCGTTGTGTGGGGAAATGAGCAGTTCTTC.